This TCR beta chain comes out of a study of beta chain features in type 1 diabetes. For the study at large: Similarity in age, gender and cell yields was seen between patients and healthy donors.

All of the isolated RNA was reverse transcribed, so expressed TCRB transcripts were sequenced. Data came from immunoSEQ multiplex PCR; TCRdb stores just in-frame clones and leaves some out. The data contain 200,000 to 300,000 clones, roughly 21% of them singletons. Based on CD45RO/CCR7/CD25/CD127/CD95/CD27, CD4+ regulatory, stem cell-like memory, naive and central memory cells were sorted. A word on this clone: The antigen is unknown.

This CDR3 has 13 amino acids. Germline V gene data show CDR1 as SGHRS and CDR2 as YFSETQ. V was clipped by 4 bases and J by 7 bases, with 14 bases between them. Study results and limitations: The cDNA sequencing approach could over-represent high-TCR-expressing cells. Sampled from patients, naive, central memory and Treg TCRB repertoires appeared more similar than those sampled from healthy donors. Moderate yet significant TCRB CDR3 shortening was seen in Type 1 diabetes patients in all four CD4+ subsets.

Source material: naive CD4+ T cells from blood. This receptor was obtained from a woman aged 40-49 years with type 1 diabetes. This sequence joins TRBV5-1 and TRBJ2-5; possible D gene TRBD2, 6 bases. The CDR3 sequence is CASSRPSDWTQYF. In nucleotides, the CDR3 is TGCGCCAGCAGCAGGCCTAGCGATTGGACCCAGTACTTC.